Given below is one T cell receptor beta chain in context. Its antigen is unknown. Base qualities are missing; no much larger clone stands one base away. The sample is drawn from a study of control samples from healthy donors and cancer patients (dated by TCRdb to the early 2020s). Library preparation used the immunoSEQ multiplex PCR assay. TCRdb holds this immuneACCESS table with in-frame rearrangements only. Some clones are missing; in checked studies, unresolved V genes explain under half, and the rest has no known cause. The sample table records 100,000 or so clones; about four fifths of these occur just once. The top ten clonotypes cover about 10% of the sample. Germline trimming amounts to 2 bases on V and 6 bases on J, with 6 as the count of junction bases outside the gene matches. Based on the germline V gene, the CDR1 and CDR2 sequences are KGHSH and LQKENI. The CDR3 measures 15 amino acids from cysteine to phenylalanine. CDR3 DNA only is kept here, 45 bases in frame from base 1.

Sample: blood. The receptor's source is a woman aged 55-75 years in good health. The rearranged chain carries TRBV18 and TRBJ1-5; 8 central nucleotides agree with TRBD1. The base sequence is TGTGCCAGCTCACCAGACAGGGGACGGGCTCAGCCCCAGCATTTT. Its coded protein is CASSPDRGRAQPQHF.